These 21 T cell receptor beta chains originate from one sample sequenced in a study of Ad26.COV2.S vaccination and SARS-CoV-2 variants. The data were produced by immunoSEQ multiplex PCR, yet TCRdb's version contains in-frame clones alone and is incomplete. The sample yields roughly 410,000 clones, roughly four fifths seen once. The treatment here: some 20 received Ad26.COV2.S at low or high dose, single or two shots; roughly five received placebo; per-sample allocation not given. Day 63 after the first injection of vaccine or placebo was the sampling time. The specimen comprised peripheral blood, sampled in a trial of Ad26.COV2.S vaccine versus placebo. The receptors originated from a person between 18 and 59 years old who received the Ad26.COV2.S COVID-19 vaccine or a placebo.

In DNA form, the CDR3 reads TGCGCCAGCAGCATAGGGACAGGTGTAAACAATGAGCAGTTCTTC. As protein: CASSIGTGVNNEQFF. This chain connects TRBV5-1 to TRBJ2-1, with 8 bases identical to TRBD1. This CDR3 spans 15 amino acids. Trimming at V came to 4 bases and at J to 5 bases, leaving 8 bases not matched to a gene. Looked up from germline, CDR1 is SGHRS and CDR2 is YFSETQ.

The rearrangement uses TRBV3-1 (or the pseudogene TRBV3-2) and TRBJ1-5; TRBD1 matches at 7 bases. There are 14 residues in the CDR3. Trimming cost V 2 bases and J 6 bases; bases outside gene matches: 4. Per the germline V gene, CDR1 is LGHDT and CDR2 is YNNKEL (reference sequence). The CDR3 spells CASSQTGDGQPQHF. The CDR3 bases are TGTGCCAGCAGCCAAACAGGGGATGGTCAGCCCCAGCATTTT.

V gene TRBV11-2 combines with J gene TRBJ1-2, with 11 bases fitting TRBD1. The CDR3 loop spans 15 amino acids. Germline values: CDR1 SGHAT, CDR2 FQNNGV. With V trimmed by 4 bases and J by 8 bases, 9 bases remained unmatched. CDR3 sequence (DNA): TGTGCCAGCAGCTCCTTGAGGGGACAGGGGGAGGGCTACACCTTC. As protein: CASSSLRGQGEGYTF.

Turning to this clone: Other DNA variants within this sample encode the same CDR3. The chain is built from TRBV6-1 and TRBJ2-3; D not certain. This CDR3 contains 12 residues. V shed 3 bases and J shed 6 bases, with 7 bases lying between them. Germline CDR1 and CDR2: MNHNS and SASEGT. DNA of the CDR3: TGTGCCAGCAGTGAGGCCCGGGATACGCAGTATTTT. Protein: CASSEARDTQYF.

V gene TRBV6-5 combines with J gene TRBJ2-2; D might be TRBD1 or TRBD2, each matching 6 bases. The CDR3 sequence is 13 residues long. CDR1 is MNHEY and CDR2 is SVGAGI in the germline V gene. The V and J ends lost 6 bases and 12 bases respectively, with 17 bases between them. In nucleotides, the CDR3 is TGTGCCAGCAGGGAGGGGGGCTCTGTCCAGCTGTTTTTT. Its protein product is CASREGGSVQLFF.

This chain uses TRBV24-1 with TRBJ2-2; D call uncertain. Germline values: CDR1 KGHDR, CDR2 SFDVKD. Trimming took 4 bases from V and 11 from J, leaving 13 bases between them. The CDR3 contains 13 residues. CDR3 nucleotide sequence: TGTGCCACCAGTGAACCTGACACGCGAGAGCTGTTTTTT. Translated: CATSEPDTRELFF.

The chain employs TRBV10-3 and TRBJ1-2; unclear D gene. Germline V gene lookup returns CDR1 ENHRY and CDR2 SYGVKD. The CDR3 runs to 14 residues. V was clipped by 1 base and J by 8 bases, with 14 bases between them. The CDR3 coding sequence is TGTGCCATCAGTGAGTTCCAGGCCTGGGAGGGCTACACCTTC. The encoded protein is CAISEFQAWEGYTF.

The chain is built from TRBV19 and TRBJ1-5; D is possibly TRBD1 (6 bases). The CDR3 has 19 residues. Trimming took 6 bases from V and 0 from J, leaving 24 bases between them. Germline values: CDR1 LNHDA, CDR2 SQIVND (reference sequence). CDR3 nucleotide sequence: TGTGCCAGTAGAGTATCCGTTATTCCGGGACAATATAGCAATCAGCCCCAGCATTTT. The encoded protein is CASRVSVIPGQYSNQPQHF.

This clone was counted a few times. V gene TRBV19 combines with J gene TRBJ2-7; unclear D gene. The CDR3 spans 10 residues. Trimming removed 9 bases at V and 0 bases at J, with 3 bases between. The germline V gene encodes CDR1 LNHDA and CDR2 SQIVND (reference sequence). DNA of the CDR3: TGTGCCAGACGCTCCTACGAGCAGTACTTC. It encodes CARRSYEQYF.

Remarks on this clone: Other DNA sequences in the sample encode the same CDR3. CDR3 protein: CASSLGGEQFF. In DNA, the CDR3 is TGTGCCAGCAGCTTAGGGGGCGAGCAGTTCTTC. The chain has TRBV7-9 and TRBJ2-1; D is possibly TRBD1 (5 bases). Trimming removed 1 base at V and 10 bases at J, with 5 bases between. Germline V gene sequence: CDR1 SEHNR, CDR2 FQNEAQ (reference sequence). The CDR3 sequence is 11 residues long. Supplemented by reference TRBV7-9 and TRBJ2-1, the full variable domain reads DTGVSQNPRHKITKRGQNVTFRCDPISEHNRLYWYRQTLGQGPEFLTYFQNEAQLEKSRLLSDRFSAERPKGSFSTLEIQRTEQGDSAMYLCASSLGGEQFFGPGTRLTVL.

The rearrangement joins TRBV19 to TRBJ2-2; D might be TRBD1 or TRBD2, each matching 5 bases. V gave up 5 bases and J gave up 3 bases, with 19 bases separating them. There are 17 residues in the CDR3. Germline V gene data show CDR1 as LNHDA and CDR2 as SQIVND (reference sequence). DNA for the CDR3: TGTGCCAGTAGTTCGGGACCCCAAGGGGTCGACACCGGGGAGCTGTTTTTT. Its protein product is CASSSGPQGVDTGELFF.

The chain carries TRBV11-3 and TRBJ1-1; D gene unclear. V was pared by 3 bases and J by 1 base, with 3 bases between. Germline CDR1 reads SGHNT; CDR2 reads YENEEA. CDR3 length equals 12 residues. The CDR3 nucleotides are TGTGCCAGCAGCTTGAGGAACACTGAAGCTTTCTTT. Its translation: CASSLRNTEAFF. Complete variable domain (other parts from reference TRBV11-3 and TRBJ1-1): EAGVVQSPRYKIIEKKQPVAFWCNPISGHNTLYWYLQNLGQGPELLIRYENEEAVDDSQLPKDRFSAERLKGVDSTLKIQPAELGDSAVYLCASSLRNTEAFFGQGTRLTVV.

The gene calls are TRBV7-6 and TRBJ1-4; no firm D call. V gave up 6 bases and J gave up 7 bases, with 9 bases separating them. Germline V lookup: CDR1 SGHVS, CDR2 FNYEAQ. The CDR3 length is 12 residues. CDR3 region: CASSFNGEKLFF. CDR3 in DNA: TGTGCCAGCAGTTTTAACGGTGAAAAACTGTTTTTT. The full variable domain, its missing parts supplied by reference TRBV7-6 and TRBJ1-4, is GAGVSQSPRYKVTKRGQDVALRCDPISGHVSLYWYRQALGQGPEFLTYFNYEAQQDKSGLPNDRFSAERPEGSISTLTIQRTEQRDSAMYRCASSFNGEKLFFGSGTQLSVL.

The V gene is TRBV7-2, the J gene TRBJ2-3, with D possibly matching TRBD2 (5 bases). The V gene's germline CDR1 is SGHTA and CDR2 FQGNSA. Trimming took 5 bases from V and 1 from J, leaving 10 bases between them. There are 14 residues in the CDR3. As DNA, the CDR3 is TGTGCCAGCAGCCTCTTAGCGCGCACAGATACGCAGTATTTT. Translation gives CASSLLARTDTQYF. Variable domain in full (rest from reference TRBV7-2 and TRBJ2-3): GAGVSQSPSNKVTEKGKDVELRCDPISGHTALYWYRQSLGQGLEFLIYFQGNSAPDKSGLPSDRFSAERTGGSVSTLTIQRTQQEDSAVYLCASSLLARTDTQYFGPGTRLTVL.

This clone showed up just a few times. The chain links TRBV2 to TRBJ1-1; D gene uncertain. This CDR3 has 14 amino acids. With 4 bases removed from V and 4 bases from J, the gap between germline ends came to 13 bases. From germline, CDR1 is SNHLY and CDR2 FYNNEI. CDR3 nucleotide sequence: TGTGCCAGCAGTGGAGGCCAATTGGCCACTGAAGCTTTCTTT. Protein: CASSGGQLATEAFF.

This clone was seen a few times. The CDR3: CASSRRGGARQETQYF. Written as DNA, the CDR3 is TGTGCCAGCAGCCGAAGAGGGGGGGCTCGCCAAGAGACCCAGTACTTC. J is TRBJ2-5 and V is TRBV4-2, with D perhaps matching TRBD2 (7 bases). Trimming pared 4 bases from V and 1 base from J, leaving 16 bases between. Germline loops: CDR1 LGHNA, CDR2 YNFKEQ. CDR3 length: 16 residues.

The chain uses TRBV6-5 and TRBJ2-3; 8 bases map to TRBD1. Trimming took 3 bases from V and 3 from J; bases not matched to a gene: 5. This CDR3 contains 15 residues. CDR1 is MNHEY, CDR2 SVGAGI, per germline. This CDR3 reads CASSYRNRGTDTQYF. The CDR3 coding sequence is TGTGCCAGCAGTTATAGAAACAGGGGGACAGATACGCAGTATTTT.

The chain employs TRBV6-6 and TRBJ2-1, with TRBD1 matching over 7 bases. The CDR3 is 15 amino acids. The trim removed 2 bases at V and 4 bases at J, leaving 5 bases unmatched. The germline gives CDR1 MNHNY, CDR2 SVGAGI (reference sequence). CDR3 in DNA: TGTGCCAGCAGTTACGTAGGCAGGGGGTACAATGAGCAGTTCTTC. Translated: CASSYVGRGYNEQFF.

The rearrangement joins TRBV4-2 to TRBJ1-5, with a possible D match to TRBD1 (6 bases). V lost 2 bases and J lost 6, with 20 bases in between. The CDR3 loop spans 17 amino acids. Germline values: CDR1 LGHNA, CDR2 YNFKEQ. The CDR3 nucleotides read TGTGCCAGCAGCCAAAATATTAGGACAGATTGGGGTCAGCCCCAGCATTTT. Translated, it gives CASSQNIRTDWGQPQHF.

DNA of the CDR3: TGTGCCAGCAGGCGGAACAGCGCCAGTCACTCTGGAAACACCATATATTTT. It translates to CASRRNSASHSGNTIYF. The chain uses TRBV7-9 and TRBJ1-3; D is ambiguous. Trimming stripped 6 bases from V and 0 bases from J, with 18 bases between. Germline lookup yields CDR1 SEHNR and CDR2 FQNEAQ (reference sequence). The CDR3 loop spans 17 amino acids.

The chain couples TRBV21-1 to TRBJ2-5; no check of the table's D call, TRBD2, against the DNA was made. TRBV21-1 is a pseudogene. This CDR3 has 17 residues. In nucleotides, the CDR3 is TGTGCCAGCAGCCCACCAACGGGACTAGCGGGAGAAGAGACCCAGTACTTC. Translating it yields CASSPPTGLAGEETQYF.